These T cell receptor beta chains were read from a single sample in a study of T-cell memory formation after mild COVID-19. TCRdb reprocessed the 5' RACE reads with MiXCR, giving one entry per CDR3 protein. The sample holds 150,000 or so distinct CDR3 sequences, roughly 15% seen once. The specimen sequenced was PBMCs or a T cell subset sorted from them (not recorded which). These receptors all stem from an adult woman who had mild COVID-19 (a few samples of this study predate the infection). Cell type and time point are not known. The CDR3 runs from the conserved cysteine through the conserved F or W. Fields, in order: D gene, clone size, J gene, V gene, CDR3 protein. D genes are given only for firm matches. Expanded clones are given a class, and other clones once, few, many or no size at all.

D: -
size: -
J: TRBJ2-3
V: TRBV7-2
CDR3: CASSLGGSGHSTDTQYF

D: -
size: -
J: TRBJ2-5
V: TRBV28
CDR3: CASSLPGTEETQYF

D: -
size: -
J: TRBJ2-2
V: TRBV30
CDR3: CAGVTGELFF

D: -
size: few
J: TRBJ1-1
V: TRBV27
CDR3: CASSLFGSSNTEAFF

D: -
size: -
J: TRBJ2-2
V: TRBV12-3/TRBV12-4
CDR3: CASSSSLDSLAGELFF

D: TRBD1
size: -
J: TRBJ2-1
V: TRBV11-2
CDR3: CASSLGTGRSDEQFF

D: -
size: few
J: TRBJ2-7
V: TRBV5-5
CDR3: CASSSQGTEQYF

D: -
size: few
J: TRBJ2-7
V: TRBV20-1
CDR3: CSARAPGGYEQYF

D: -
size: few
J: TRBJ2-2
V: TRBV10-3
CDR3: CAISEISGSTPSTRELFF

D: TRBD2
size: -
J: TRBJ2-7
V: TRBV4-1
CDR3: CASSQGGGALGYEQYF

D: TRBD1
size: -
J: TRBJ2-7
V: TRBV12-3/TRBV12-4
CDR3: CASSPRQGVSYEQYF

D: TRBD1
size: -
J: TRBJ2-7
V: TRBV29-1
CDR3: CSALRTGGYEQYF

D: TRBD2
size: few
J: TRBJ2-1
V: TRBV7-2
CDR3: CASSLARGVYNEQFF

D: -
size: few
J: TRBJ2-1
V: TRBV7-9
CDR3: CASSASGDPYNEQFF

D: -
size: -
J: TRBJ2-7
V: TRBV18
CDR3: CASSPWGPGDEQYF

D: TRBD1
size: -
J: TRBJ2-3
V: TRBV4-1
CDR3: CASSPPDRGPDTQYF

D: TRBD2
size: few
J: TRBJ2-1
V: TRBV11-3
CDR3: CASSLGGGGFYNEQFF

D: -
size: -
J: TRBJ1-1
V: TRBV12-3/TRBV12-4
CDR3: CASSTSGVSTEAFF

D: -
size: few
J: TRBJ2-1
V: TRBV7-9
CDR3: CASRPGSSYNEQFF

D: -
size: many
J: TRBJ2-7
V: TRBV12-2
CDR3: CASRLGDPVLGTTSYEQYF

D: TRBD2
size: -
J: TRBJ2-3
V: TRBV20-1
CDR3: CSARATSGDTDTQYF

D: -
size: -
J: TRBJ2-3
V: TRBV7-9
CDR3: CASSFPGLYTDTQYF

D: TRBD1
size: -
J: TRBJ2-1
V: TRBV5-6
CDR3: CASSSGQGFYNEQFF

D: -
size: few
J: TRBJ1-5
V: TRBV7-2
CDR3: CASSLGARTNQPQHF

D: -
size: -
J: TRBJ2-3
V: TRBV30
CDR3: CAWSVRRDGSRTDTQYF

D: -
size: few
J: TRBJ2-6
V: TRBV5-5
CDR3: CASSLAEIPGANVLTF

D: TRBD1
size: few
J: TRBJ2-5
V: TRBV12-3/TRBV12-4
CDR3: CASRSTGGGETQYF

D: TRBD2
size: -
J: TRBJ2-2
V: TRBV12-3/TRBV12-4
CDR3: CASSPGTSYTGELFF

D: TRBD2
size: few
J: TRBJ2-3
V: TRBV10-3
CDR3: CAISEPTSGGATDTQYF

D: -
size: -
J: TRBJ1-1
V: TRBV24-1
CDR3: CATSGINTEAFF

D: -
size: -
J: TRBJ1-2
V: TRBV2
CDR3: CASPFTGQDGYTF

D: -
size: -
J: TRBJ2-1
V: TRBV5-4
CDR3: CASSQDSINEQFF

D: -
size: -
J: TRBJ2-3
V: TRBV7-2
CDR3: CASSVSGTNANTQYF

D: -
size: -
J: TRBJ2-6
V: TRBV11-2
CDR3: CASSFLLGASGANVLTF

D: -
size: few
J: TRBJ2-1
V: TRBV7-9
CDR3: CASSLGALTNNEQFF

D: TRBD2
size: -
J: TRBJ2-7
V: TRBV20-1
CDR3: CSASERDDSYEQYF

D: -
size: -
J: TRBJ2-7
V: TRBV7-2
CDR3: CASSSQGPLYEQYF

D: TRBD2
size: -
J: TRBJ2-3
V: TRBV7-3
CDR3: CASTRRGGTTDTQYF

D: -
size: few
J: TRBJ1-1
V: TRBV12-3/TRBV12-4
CDR3: CASSLRGGNTEAFF

D: -
size: -
J: TRBJ1-4
V: TRBV5-1
CDR3: CASSGGLAWSTNEKLFF

D: -
size: few
J: TRBJ2-2
V: TRBV11-2
CDR3: CASSFPGSPSKGELFF

D: -
size: few
J: TRBJ2-7
V: TRBV5-1
CDR3: CASSPGASGQTYEQYF

D: -
size: many
J: TRBJ2-2
V: TRBV24-1
CDR3: CATSEGGFDAGELFF

D: -
size: -
J: TRBJ2-2
V: TRBV5-6
CDR3: CASSPGLHTGELFF

D: -
size: -
J: TRBJ2-2
V: TRBV7-6
CDR3: CASSQGGVFNTGELFF

D: -
size: few
J: TRBJ2-7
V: TRBV12-3/TRBV12-4
CDR3: CASSSDNSYEQYF

D: -
size: -
J: TRBJ1-1
V: TRBV5-4
CDR3: CASSLVGLENTEAFF